This T cell receptor beta chain appears in the sequencing data of a study of T cell repertoires in cytomegalovirus infection. Using its own MiXCR run on the reads, TCRdb lists one record per CDR3 protein. The sample includes fewer than 550,000 distinct CDR3 sequences, approximately 25% seen only once; the top ten take roughly 13%. This CDR3 has 14 amino acids. Germline values: CDR1 DFQATT, CDR2 SNEGSKA (reference sequence). V shed 1 base and J shed 3 bases, with 10 bases lying between them. Source material: PBMCs. The V and J genes are TRBV20-1 and TRBJ2-1, with D possibly matching TRBD2 (6 bases). This receptor was identified in a human donor in good health (CMV status not recorded). Some clones in this sample may be carry-over from other donors' samples. The DNA of the CDR3 is TGCAGTGCTAGAGGGGGCGGGAACTACAATGAGCAGTTCTTC. Amino acids: CSARGGGNYNEQFF.